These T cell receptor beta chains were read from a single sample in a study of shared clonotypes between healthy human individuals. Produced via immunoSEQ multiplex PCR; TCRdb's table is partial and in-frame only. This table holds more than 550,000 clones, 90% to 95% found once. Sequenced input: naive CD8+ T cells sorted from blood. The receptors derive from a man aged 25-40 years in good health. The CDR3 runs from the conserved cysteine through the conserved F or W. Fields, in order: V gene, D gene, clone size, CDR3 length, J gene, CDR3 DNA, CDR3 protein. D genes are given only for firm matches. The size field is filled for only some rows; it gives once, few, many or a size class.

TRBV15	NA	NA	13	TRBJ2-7	TGTGCCACCAGCAGAGATCGTTCCTACGAGCAGTACTTC	CATSRDRSYEQYF
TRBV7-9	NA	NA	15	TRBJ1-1	TGTGCCAGCAGCTTCAGCTGGGCCGAGAACACTGAAGCTTTCTTT	CASSFSWAENTEAFF
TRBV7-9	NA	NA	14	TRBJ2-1	TGTGCCAGCAGCTTAGGCGGGAATATCGGTGAGCAGTTCTTC	CASSLGGNIGEQFF
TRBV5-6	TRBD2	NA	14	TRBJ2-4	TGTGCCAGCAGCTTTATAGAAGCCGGGGGGATTCAGTACTTC	CASSFIEAGGIQYF
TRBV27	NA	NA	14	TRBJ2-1	TGTGCCAGCAGTCTGGGGGCGGGTGACAATGAGCAGTTCTTC	CASSLGAGDNEQFF
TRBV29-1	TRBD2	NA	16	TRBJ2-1	TGCAGCGTTGTAGGTGGGCTAGCGGGAGGGAACGCTGAGCAGTTCTTC	CSVVGGLAGGNAEQFF
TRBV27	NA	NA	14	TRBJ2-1	TGTGCCAGCAGTTCGCTAGCGACCCCCGGTGAGCAGTTCTTC	CASSSLATPGEQFF
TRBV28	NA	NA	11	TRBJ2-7	TGTGCCAGCAGCCCAAGCCACGAGCAGTACTTC	CASSPSHEQYF
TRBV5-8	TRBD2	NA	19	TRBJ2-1	TGTGCCAGCAGCTTGGGGGTTGTACCGGGACTAGAGAGGGGCAATGAGCAGTTCTTC	CASSLGVVPGLERGNEQFF
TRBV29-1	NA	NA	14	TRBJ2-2	TGCAGCGTTGGGGAAACAGGAAACACCGGGGAGCTGTTTTTT	CSVGETGNTGELFF
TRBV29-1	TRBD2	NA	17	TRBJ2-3	TGCAGCGTTGAAGAGGGGACTAGCGGGAGGTTCACAGATACGCAGTATTTT	CSVEEGTSGRFTDTQYF
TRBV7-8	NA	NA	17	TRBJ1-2	TGTGCCAGCAGCTTAGAGAGTATCTGGGACACTAACTATGGCTACACCTTC	CASSLESIWDTNYGYTF
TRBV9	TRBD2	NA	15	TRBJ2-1	TGTGCCAGCAGCGTAGAGGGACTAGCGGGATTGGAGCAGTTCTTC	CASSVEGLAGLEQFF
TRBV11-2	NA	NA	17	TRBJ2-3	TGTGCCAGCAGCCCTCGGCGGGACAGAAGGCACACAGATACGCAGTATTTT	CASSPRRDRRHTDTQYF
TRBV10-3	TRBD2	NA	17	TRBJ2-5	TGTGCCATCAGTTACGGGGGGGCCTCTTGGGATCAAGAGACCCAGTACTTC	CAISYGGASWDQETQYF
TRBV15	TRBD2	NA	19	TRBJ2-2	TGTGCCACCAGCAGACCACCGCAGACTAGCGGGGGGGACACCGGGGAGCTGTTTTTT	CATSRPPQTSGGDTGELFF
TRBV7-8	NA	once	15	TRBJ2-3	TGTGCCAGCAGCGTAACAGGCGGTAGCACAGATACGCAGTATTTT	CASSVTGGSTDTQYF
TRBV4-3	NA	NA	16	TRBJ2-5	TGCGCCAGCAGCCAAGATAATGCGGGGAGCCAAGAGACCCAGTACTTC	CASSQDNAGSQETQYF
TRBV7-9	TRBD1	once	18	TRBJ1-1	TGTGCCAGCAGCCTAGCTGTGACAGGGGGCTCCTTGAACACTGAAGCTTTCTTT	CASSLAVTGGSLNTEAFF
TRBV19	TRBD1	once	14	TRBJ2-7	TGTGCCAGTAGTATCTGGACAGGGGGTAACGAGCAGTACTTC	CASSIWTGGNEQYF
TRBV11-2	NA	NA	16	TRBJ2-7	TGTGCCAGCAGCTTGTTCGTCCGAGACAGCCCCTACGAGCAGTACTTC	CASSLFVRDSPYEQYF
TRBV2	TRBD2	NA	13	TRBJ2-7	TGTGCCTCCCCTAGCGGGAGGGCGGACGAGCAGTACTTC	CASPSGRADEQYF
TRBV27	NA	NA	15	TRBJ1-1	TGTGCCAGCAGTCCGAACATAGGGTGGAACACTGAAGCTTTCTTT	CASSPNIGWNTEAFF
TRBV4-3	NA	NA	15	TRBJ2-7	TGCGCCAGCAGCCTAACCAGAAGGGGGTCCTACGAGCAGTACTTC	CASSLTRRGSYEQYF
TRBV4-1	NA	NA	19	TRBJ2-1	TGCGCCAGCAGCCAAGATCTGTTTCCCGGGGCCCCCTCCTACAATGAGCAGTTCTTC	CASSQDLFPGAPSYNEQFF
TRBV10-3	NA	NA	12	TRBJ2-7	TGTGCCATCAGTGACTCTTTTGAGGAGCAGTACTTC	CAISDSFEEQYF
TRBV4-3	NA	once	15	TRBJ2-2	TGCGCCAGCAGCCAAGACCCCTTGAACACCGGGGAGCTGTTTTTT	CASSQDPLNTGELFF
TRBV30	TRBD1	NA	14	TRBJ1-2	TGTGCCTGGAGTAGGACAGGTCTGGGATATGGCTACACCTTC	CAWSRTGLGYGYTF
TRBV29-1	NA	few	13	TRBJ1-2	TGCAGCGTGACCCCAGGTGCCTACTATGGCTACACCTTC	CSVTPGAYYGYTF
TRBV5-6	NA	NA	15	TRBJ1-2	TGTGCCAGCAGCGAAGTGTCCGAGACAGGCACGGGCTACACCTTC	CASSEVSETGTGYTF
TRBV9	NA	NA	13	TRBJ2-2	TGTGCCAGCAGCGTAGAGGCCCGCGGGGAGCTGTTTTTT	CASSVEARGELFF
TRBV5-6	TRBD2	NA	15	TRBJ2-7	TGTGCCAGCAGCTTGGAAACTAGCGGGAGTTACGAGCAGTACTTC	CASSLETSGSYEQYF
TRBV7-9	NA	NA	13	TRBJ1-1	TGTGCCAGCAGGGGGCTTTGGAACACTGAAGCTTTCTTT	CASRGLWNTEAFF
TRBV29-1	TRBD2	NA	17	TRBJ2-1	TGCAGCGTATCCGGGACTAGCGGGGCCAGCTCCTACAATGAGCAGTTCTTC	CSVSGTSGASSYNEQFF
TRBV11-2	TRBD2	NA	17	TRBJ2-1	TGTGCCAGCAGCTCCCGGACTAGCGGGGGTCCCTACAATGAGCAGTTCTTC	CASSSRTSGGPYNEQFF
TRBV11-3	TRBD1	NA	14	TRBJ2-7	TGTGCCAGCAGCTGGGACAGCACGGCAGGGGAGCAGTACTTC	CASSWDSTAGEQYF
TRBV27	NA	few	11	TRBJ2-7	TGTGCCAGCAGCCGGGGCTACGAGCAGTACTTC	CASSRGYEQYF